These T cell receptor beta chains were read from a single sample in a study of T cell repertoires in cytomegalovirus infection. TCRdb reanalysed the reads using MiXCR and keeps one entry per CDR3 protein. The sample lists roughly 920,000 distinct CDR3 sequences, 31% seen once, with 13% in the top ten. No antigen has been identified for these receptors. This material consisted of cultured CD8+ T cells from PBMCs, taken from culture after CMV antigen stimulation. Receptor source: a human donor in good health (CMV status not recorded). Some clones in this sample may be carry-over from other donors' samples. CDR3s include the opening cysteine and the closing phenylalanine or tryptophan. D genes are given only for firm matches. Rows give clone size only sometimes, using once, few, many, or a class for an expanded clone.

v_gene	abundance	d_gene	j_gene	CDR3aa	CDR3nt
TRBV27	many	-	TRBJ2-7	CASSLTYGSYEQYF	TGTGCCAGCAGTTTAACCTATGGCTCCTACGAGCAGTACTTC
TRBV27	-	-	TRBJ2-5	CASSSSLQETQYF	TGTGCCAGCAGTTCCAGCCTCCAAGAGACCCAGTACTTC
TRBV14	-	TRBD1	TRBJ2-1	CASTHWDRGNGEQFF	TGTGCCAGCACCCACTGGGACAGGGGGAATGGTGAGCAGTTCTTC
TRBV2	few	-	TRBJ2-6	CASWAGANVLTF	TGTGCCAGCTGGGCTGGGGCCAACGTCCTGACTTTC
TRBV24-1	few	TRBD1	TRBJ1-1	CATRDSGTGERAFF	TGTGCCACCAGGGATTCCGGGACAGGGGAACGAGCTTTCTTT
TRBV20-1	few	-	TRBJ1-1	CSARDPGSARDNTEAFF	TGCAGTGCTAGAGACCCAGGGTCAGCGCGGGACAACACTGAAGCTTTCTTT
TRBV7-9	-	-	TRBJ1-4	CASSFDSTEKLFF	TGTGCCAGCAGCTTTGACAGTACTGAAAAACTGTTTTTT
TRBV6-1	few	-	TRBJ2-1	CASSDVYNEQFF	TGTGCCAGCAGTGACGTATACAATGAGCAGTTCTTC
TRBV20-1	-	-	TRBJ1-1	CSATAMGFGTEAFF	TGCAGTGCTACCGCCATGGGATTCGGCACTGAAGCTTTCTTT
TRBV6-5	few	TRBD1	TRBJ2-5	CASSPSTGLQETQYF	TGTGCCAGCAGTCCATCGACAGGGCTCCAAGAGACCCAGTACTTC
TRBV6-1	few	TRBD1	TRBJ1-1	CASRPKTGGVTEAFF	TGTGCCAGCAGGCCAAAGACAGGGGGAGTCACTGAAGCTTTCTTT
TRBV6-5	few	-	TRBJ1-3	CASRGIASGNTIYF	TGTGCCAGCAGGGGGATAGCCTCTGGAAACACCATATATTTT
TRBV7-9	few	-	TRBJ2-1	CASSQLGSYNEQFF	TGTGCCAGCAGCCAGCTAGGGTCGTACAATGAGCAGTTCTTC
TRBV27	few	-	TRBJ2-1	CASSLNSNNEQFF	TGTGCCAGCAGTTTAAACAGCAACAATGAGCAGTTCTTC
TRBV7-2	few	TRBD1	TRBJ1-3	CASSFRTGNIGNTIYF	TGTGCCAGCAGCTTCCGGACAGGGAATATAGGAAACACCATATATTTT